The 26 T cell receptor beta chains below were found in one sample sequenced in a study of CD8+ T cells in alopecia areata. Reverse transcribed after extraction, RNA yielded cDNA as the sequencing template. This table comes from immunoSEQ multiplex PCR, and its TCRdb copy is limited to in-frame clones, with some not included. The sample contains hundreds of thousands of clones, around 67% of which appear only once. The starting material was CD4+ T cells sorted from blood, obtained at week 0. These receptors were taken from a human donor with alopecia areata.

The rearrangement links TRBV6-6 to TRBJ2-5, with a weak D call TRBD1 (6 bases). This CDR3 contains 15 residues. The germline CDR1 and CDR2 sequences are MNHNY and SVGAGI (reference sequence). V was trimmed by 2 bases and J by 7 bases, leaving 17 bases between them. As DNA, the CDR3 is TGTGCCAGCAGTTACCCGACAGGCGCGGATAGGACCCAGTACTTC. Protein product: CASSYPTGADRTQYF.

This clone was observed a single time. In DNA, the CDR3 is TGTGCCAGTAGTATCACCCCCGGTGGAGGGATAACTGAAGCTTTCTTT. Translation: CASSITPGGGITEAFF. The genes are TRBV19 and TRBJ1-1; no firm D call. Germline V gene sequence: CDR1 LNHDA, CDR2 SQIVND (reference sequence). V lost 3 bases and J 5 bases, leaving 19 bases between the germline ends. CDR3 size: 16 residues.

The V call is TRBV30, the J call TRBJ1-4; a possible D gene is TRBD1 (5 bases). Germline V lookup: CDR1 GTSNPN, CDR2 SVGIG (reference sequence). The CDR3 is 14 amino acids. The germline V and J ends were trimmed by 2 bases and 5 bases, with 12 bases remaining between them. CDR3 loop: CAWSPDTRNEKLFF. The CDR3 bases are TGTGCCTGGAGTCCGGACACCCGAAATGAAAAACTGTTTTTT.

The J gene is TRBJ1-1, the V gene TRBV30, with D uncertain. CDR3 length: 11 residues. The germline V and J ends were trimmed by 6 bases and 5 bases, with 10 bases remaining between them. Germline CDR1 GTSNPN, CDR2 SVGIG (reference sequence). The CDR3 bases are TGTGCCTGCCCCCAGAGTACTGAAGCTTTCTTT. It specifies CACPQSTEAFF.

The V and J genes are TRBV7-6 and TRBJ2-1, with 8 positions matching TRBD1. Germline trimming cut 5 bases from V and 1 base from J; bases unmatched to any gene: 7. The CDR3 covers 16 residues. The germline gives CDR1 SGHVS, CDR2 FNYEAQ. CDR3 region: CASSEVGDRSYNEQFF. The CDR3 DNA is TGTGCCAGCAGCGAAGTGGGGGACAGGTCCTACAATGAGCAGTTCTTC.

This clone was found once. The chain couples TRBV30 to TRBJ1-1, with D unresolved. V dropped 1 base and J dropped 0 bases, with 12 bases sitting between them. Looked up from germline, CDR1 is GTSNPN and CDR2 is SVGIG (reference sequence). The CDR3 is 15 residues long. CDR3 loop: CAWSGAAAMNTEAFF. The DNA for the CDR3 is TGTGCCTGGAGTGGGGCCGCCGCCATGAACACTGAAGCTTTCTTT.

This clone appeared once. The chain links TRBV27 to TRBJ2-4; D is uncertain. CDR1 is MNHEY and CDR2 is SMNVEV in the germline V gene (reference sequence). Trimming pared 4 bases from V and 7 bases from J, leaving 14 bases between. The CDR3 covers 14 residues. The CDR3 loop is CASSSPEVRNIQYF. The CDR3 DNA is TGTGCCAGCAGTTCCCCGGAAGTCCGGAACATTCAGTACTTC.

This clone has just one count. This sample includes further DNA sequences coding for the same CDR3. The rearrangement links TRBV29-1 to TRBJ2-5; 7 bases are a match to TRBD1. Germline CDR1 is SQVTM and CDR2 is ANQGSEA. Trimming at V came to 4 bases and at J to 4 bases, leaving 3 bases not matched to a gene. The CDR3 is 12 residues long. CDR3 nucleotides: TGCAGCGTTGCGGCAGGGGGAGAGACCCAGTACTTC. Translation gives CSVAAGGETQYF.

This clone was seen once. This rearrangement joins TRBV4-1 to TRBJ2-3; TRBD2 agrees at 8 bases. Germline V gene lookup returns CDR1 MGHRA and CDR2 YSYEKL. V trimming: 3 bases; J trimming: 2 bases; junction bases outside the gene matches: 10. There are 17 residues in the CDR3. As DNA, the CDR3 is TGCGCCAGCAGCCAGGTTCTCGGGACTAGGTCCACAGATACGCAGTATTTT. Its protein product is CASSQVLGTRSTDTQYF.

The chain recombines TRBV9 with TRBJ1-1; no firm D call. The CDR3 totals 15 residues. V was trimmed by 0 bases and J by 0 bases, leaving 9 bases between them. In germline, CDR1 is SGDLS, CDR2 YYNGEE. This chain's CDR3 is CASSVASGMNTEAFF. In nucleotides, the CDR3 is TGTGCCAGCAGCGTAGCGAGCGGCATGAACACTGAAGCTTTCTTT.

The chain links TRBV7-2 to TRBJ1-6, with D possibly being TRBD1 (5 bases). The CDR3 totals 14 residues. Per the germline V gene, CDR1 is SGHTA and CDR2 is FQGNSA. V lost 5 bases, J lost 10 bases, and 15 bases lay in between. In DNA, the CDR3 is TGTGCCAGCAGCCTCCAGGGAATCGGGTCACCCCTCCACTTT. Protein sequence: CASSLQGIGSPLHF.

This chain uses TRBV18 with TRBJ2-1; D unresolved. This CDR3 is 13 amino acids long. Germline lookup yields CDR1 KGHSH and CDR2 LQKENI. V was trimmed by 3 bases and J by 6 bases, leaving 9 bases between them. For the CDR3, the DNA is TGTGCCAGCTCACCTAGTGGGGTCAATGAGCAGTTCTTC. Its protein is CASSPSGVNEQFF.

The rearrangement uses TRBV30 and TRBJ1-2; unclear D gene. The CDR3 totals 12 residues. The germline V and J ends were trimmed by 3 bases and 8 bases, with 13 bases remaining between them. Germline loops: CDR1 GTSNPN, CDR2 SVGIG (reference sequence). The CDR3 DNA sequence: TGTGCCTGGAGCCCCACCCCGGGCGGCTACACCTTC. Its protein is CAWSPTPGGYTF. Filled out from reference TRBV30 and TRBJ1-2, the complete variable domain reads SQTIHQWPATLVQPVGSPLSLECTVEGTSNPNLYWYRQAAGRGLQLLFYSVGIGQISSEVPQNLSASRPQDRQFILSSKKLLLSDSGFYLCAWSPTPGGYTFGSGTRLTVV.

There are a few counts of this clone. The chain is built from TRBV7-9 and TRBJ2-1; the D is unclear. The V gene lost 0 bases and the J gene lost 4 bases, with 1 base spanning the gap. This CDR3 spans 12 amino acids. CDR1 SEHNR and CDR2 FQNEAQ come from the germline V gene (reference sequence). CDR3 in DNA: TGTGCCAGCAGCTTAGCTTACAATGAGCAGTTCTTC. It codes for CASSLAYNEQFF.

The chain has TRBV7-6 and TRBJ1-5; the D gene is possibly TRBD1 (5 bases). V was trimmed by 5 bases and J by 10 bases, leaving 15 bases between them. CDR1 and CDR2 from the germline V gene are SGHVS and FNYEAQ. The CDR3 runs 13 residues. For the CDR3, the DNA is TGTGCCAGCAGCAAGGGACGGCTTACACCCCAGCATTTT. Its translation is CASSKGRLTPQHF.

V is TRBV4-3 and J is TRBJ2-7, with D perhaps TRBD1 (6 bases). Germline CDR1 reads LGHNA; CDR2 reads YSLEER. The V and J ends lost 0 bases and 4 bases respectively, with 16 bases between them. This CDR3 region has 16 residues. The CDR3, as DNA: TGCGCCAGCAGCCAAGATATGGGACACGGGGCTTACGAGCAGTACTTC. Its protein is CASSQDMGHGAYEQYF.

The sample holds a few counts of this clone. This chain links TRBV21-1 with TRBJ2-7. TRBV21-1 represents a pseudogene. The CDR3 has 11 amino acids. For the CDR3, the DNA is TGTGCCAGCAGCTTGCCCTACGAGCAGTACTTC. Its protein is CASSLPYEQYF.

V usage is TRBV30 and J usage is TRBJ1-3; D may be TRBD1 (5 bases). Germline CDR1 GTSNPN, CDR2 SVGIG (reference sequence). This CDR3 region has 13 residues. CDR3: CAYDRKAGNTIYF. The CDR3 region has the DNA TGTGCTTATGACAGAAAAGCTGGAAACACCATATATTTT.

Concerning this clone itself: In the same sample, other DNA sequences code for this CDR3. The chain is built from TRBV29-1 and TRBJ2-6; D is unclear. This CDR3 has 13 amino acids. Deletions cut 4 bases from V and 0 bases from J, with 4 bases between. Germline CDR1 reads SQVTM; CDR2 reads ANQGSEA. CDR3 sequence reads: CSVVGSGANVLTF. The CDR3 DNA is TGCAGCGTTGTCGGCTCTGGGGCCAACGTCCTGACTTTC.

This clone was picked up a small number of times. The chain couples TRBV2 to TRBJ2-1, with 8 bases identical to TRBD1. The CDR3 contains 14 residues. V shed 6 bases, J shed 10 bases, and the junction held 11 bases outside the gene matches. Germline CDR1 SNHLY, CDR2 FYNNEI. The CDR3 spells CASRRSTGGQEQFF. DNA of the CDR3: TGTGCCAGCAGAAGGAGTACAGGGGGACAAGAGCAGTTCTTC.

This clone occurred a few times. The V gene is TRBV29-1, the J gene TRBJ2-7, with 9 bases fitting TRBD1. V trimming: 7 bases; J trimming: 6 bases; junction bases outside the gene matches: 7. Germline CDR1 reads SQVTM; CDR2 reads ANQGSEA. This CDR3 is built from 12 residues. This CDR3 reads CSGGTGLSEQYF. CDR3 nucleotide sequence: TGCAGCGGCGGGACAGGGCTCTCCGAGCAGTACTTC.

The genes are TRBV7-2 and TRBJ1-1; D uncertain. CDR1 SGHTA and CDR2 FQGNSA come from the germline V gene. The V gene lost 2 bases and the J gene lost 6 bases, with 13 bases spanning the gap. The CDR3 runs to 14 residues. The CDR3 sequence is CASSLSFGEPEAFF. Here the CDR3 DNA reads TGTGCCAGCAGCTTAAGTTTCGGAGAACCTGAAGCTTTCTTT.

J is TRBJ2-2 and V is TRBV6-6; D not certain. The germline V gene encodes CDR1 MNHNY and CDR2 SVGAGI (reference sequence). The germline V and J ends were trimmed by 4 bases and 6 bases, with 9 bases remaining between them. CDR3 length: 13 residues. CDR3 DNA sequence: TGTGCCAGCAGTTTGCCGGTATCCGGGGAGCTGTTTTTT. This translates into CASSLPVSGELFF.

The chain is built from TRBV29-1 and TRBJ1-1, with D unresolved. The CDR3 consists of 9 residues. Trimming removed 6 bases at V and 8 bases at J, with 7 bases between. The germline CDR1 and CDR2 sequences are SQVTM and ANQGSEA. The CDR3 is CSVEGEAFF. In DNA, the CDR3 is TGCAGCGTAGAGGGAGAAGCTTTCTTT.

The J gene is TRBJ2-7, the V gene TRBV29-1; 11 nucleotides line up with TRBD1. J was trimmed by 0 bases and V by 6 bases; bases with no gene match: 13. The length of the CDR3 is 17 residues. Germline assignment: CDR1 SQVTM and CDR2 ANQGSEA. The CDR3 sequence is CSVAPGQGDLSSYEQYF. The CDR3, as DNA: TGCAGCGTGGCACCGGGACAGGGGGACCTCAGCTCCTACGAGCAGTACTTC.

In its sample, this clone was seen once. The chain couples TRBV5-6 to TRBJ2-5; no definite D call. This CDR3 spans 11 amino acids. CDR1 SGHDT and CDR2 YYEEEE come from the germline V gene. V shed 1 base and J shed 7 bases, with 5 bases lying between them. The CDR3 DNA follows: TGTGCCAGCAGCTTGAAACTGACCCAGTACTTC. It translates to CASSLKLTQYF. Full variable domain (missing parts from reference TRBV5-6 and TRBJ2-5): DAGVTQSPTHLIKTRGQQVTLRCSPKSGHDTVSWYQQALGQGPQFIFQYYEEEERQRGNFPDRFSGHQFPNYSSELNVNALLLGDSALYLCASSLKLTQYFGPGTRLLVL.